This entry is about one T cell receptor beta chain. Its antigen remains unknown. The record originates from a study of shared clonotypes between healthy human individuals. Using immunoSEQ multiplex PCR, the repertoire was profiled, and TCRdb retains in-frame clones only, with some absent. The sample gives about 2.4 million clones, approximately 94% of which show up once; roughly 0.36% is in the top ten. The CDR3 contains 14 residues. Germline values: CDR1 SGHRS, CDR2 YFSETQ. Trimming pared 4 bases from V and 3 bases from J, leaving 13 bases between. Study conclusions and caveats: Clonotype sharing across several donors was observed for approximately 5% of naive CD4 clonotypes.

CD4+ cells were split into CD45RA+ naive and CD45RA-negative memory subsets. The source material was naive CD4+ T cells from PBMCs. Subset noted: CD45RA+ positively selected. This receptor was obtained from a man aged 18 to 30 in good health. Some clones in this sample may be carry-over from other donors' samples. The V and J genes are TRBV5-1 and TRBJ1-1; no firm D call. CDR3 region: CASSPTAEYTEAFF. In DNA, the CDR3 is TGCGCCAGCAGCCCGACCGCAGAATACACTGAAGCTTTCTTT.